Below are 19 T cell receptor beta chains sequenced from a single sample in a study of response to subunit inactivated influenza vaccine. TCRdb passed the RT-PCR reads through MiXCR, listing each CDR3 protein once. The data show a few hundred thousand distinct CDR3 sequences, just over 20% seen once. The sample here was PBMCs from blood, taken 21 months after vaccination. The receptors were gathered from a man aged 45-69 years who received an inactivated influenza vaccine.

V is TRBV2 and J is TRBJ2-7; TRBD1 is a possible D gene (7 bases). The V end lost 6 bases, the J end lost 2 bases, and 11 bases lay between the germline ends. CDR3 size: 13 residues. Germline CDR1 reads SNHLY; CDR2 reads FYNNEI. The CDR3 DNA follows: TGTGCCAGCAGGGAGGGACAGACCTACGAGCAGTACTTC. Translation: CASREGQTYEQYF.

This chain links TRBV2 with TRBJ2-3; D possibly corresponds to TRBD2 (5 bases). There are 13 residues in the CDR3. V lost 8 bases and J 6 bases, leaving 15 bases between the germline ends. Germline CDR1 and CDR2: SNHLY and FYNNEI. The CDR3 protein is CASEGSGRDTQYF. The CDR3 DNA sequence: TGTGCCAGCGAGGGCAGTGGTAGGGATACGCAGTATTTT.

The rearrangement uses TRBV6-2 or TRBV6-3 and TRBJ1-3, with D hard to call. CDR3 length: 13 residues. Germline V CDR1 and CDR2: MNHEY, SVGEGT. Trimming left V 2 bases short and J 3 bases short, with 5 bases between. The CDR3, as DNA: TGTGCCAGCAGTTACGTCAATGGAAACACCATATATTTT. This translates into CASSYVNGNTIYF.

V gene TRBV6-1 combines with J gene TRBJ2-5; D not resolved. CDR1 MNHNS and CDR2 SASEGT come from the germline V gene. V lost 6 bases and J 1 base, leaving 12 bases between the germline ends. CDR3 length: 14 amino acids. The CDR3 DNA sequence: TGTGCCAGCAGGATAGTAAACGGCCAAGAGACCCAGTACTTC. Its translation: CASRIVNGQETQYF.

This clonotype appeared a few times. The V gene is TRBV3-1, the J gene TRBJ1-2; the D is unclear. This CDR3 is 14 amino acids long. Germline values: CDR1 LGHDT, CDR2 YNNKEL (reference sequence). V gave up 2 bases and J gave up 4 bases, with 11 bases separating them. The chain's CDR3 is CASSQSGSVYGYTF. CDR3 sequence (DNA): TGTGCCAGCAGCCAAAGTGGCTCGGTCTATGGCTACACCTTC.

The J gene is TRBJ1-5, the V gene TRBV5-5; D is ambiguous. The germline CDR1 and CDR2 sequences are SGHKS and YYEKEE (reference sequence). The CDR3 totals 15 residues. Deletions cut 0 bases from V and 11 bases from J, with 18 bases between. The CDR3 spells CASSLVGGPLQAQHF. The CDR3 DNA is TGTGCCAGCAGCTTGGTTGGTGGGCCGCTGCAGGCCCAGCATTTT.

This clonotype has only a few counts. The gene calls are TRBV28 and TRBJ1-1; D unresolved. CDR3 length equals 12 residues. Germline V gene lookup returns CDR1 MDHEN and CDR2 SYDVKM. Trimming stripped 5 bases from V and 3 bases from J, with 7 bases between. The DNA for the CDR3 is TGTGCCAGCAGTCTTTACGACACTGAAGCTTTCTTT. Translated, it gives CASSLYDTEAFF.

The sample holds many counts of this clonotype. The chain uses TRBV5-1 and TRBJ1-6, with TRBD1 as a possible D gene (5 bases). V was shortened by 0 bases and J by 10 bases, with 14 bases between the two germline ends. CDR3 size: 15 residues. The germline V gene encodes CDR1 SGHRS and CDR2 YFSETQ. The CDR3 here is CASSLAGTGRSPLHF. In DNA, the CDR3 is TGCGCCAGCAGCTTGGCGGGGACGGGAAGATCACCCCTCCACTTT.

This clonotype was detected only a few times. The DNA of the CDR3 is TGCGCCAGCAGCTTGGGGCAGGGGAAGATGGAAGCTTTCTTT. Amino acids: CASSLGQGKMEAFF. The rearrangement links TRBV5-1 to TRBJ1-1, with D perhaps TRBD1 (6 bases). Trimming left V 0 bases short and J 8 bases short, with 14 bases between. Germline V CDR1 and CDR2: SGHRS, YFSETQ. The CDR3 is made up of 14 amino acids. Full variable domain (outside the CDR3, taken from reference TRBV5-1 and TRBJ1-1): KAGVTQTPRYLIKTRGQQVTLSCSPISGHRSVSWYQQTPGQGLQFLFEYFSETQRNKGNFPGRFSGRQFSNSRSEMNVSTLELGDSALYLCASSLGQGKMEAFFGQGTRLTVV.

The chain carries TRBV7-9 and TRBJ2-3; weak D call: TRBD2 (6 bases). With 5 bases removed from V and 5 bases from J, the gap between germline ends came to 14 bases. Germline CDR1 is SEHNR and CDR2 is FQNEAQ (reference sequence). The CDR3 sequence is 14 residues long. The CDR3 DNA follows: TGTGCCAGCAGCGCATCCCGGGACTTAGATACGCAGTATTTT. As protein: CASSASRDLDTQYF.

Only a few counts were recorded for this clonotype. This chain links TRBV30 with TRBJ1-2, with D tentatively TRBD1 (6 bases). Germline assignment: CDR1 GTSNPN and CDR2 SVGIG (reference sequence). CDR3 length: 12 amino acids. The germline V and J ends were trimmed by 0 bases and 7 bases, with 9 bases remaining between them. The CDR3 sequence is CAWSVRGAGYTF. CDR3 DNA sequence: TGTGCCTGGAGTGTACGGGGGGCTGGCTACACCTTC.

About this clonotype itself: A junction end diverges from the germline sequence, so it may reflect a read error. The chain employs TRBV7-7 and TRBJ2-3; D is ambiguous. Germline V gene sequence: CDR1 SSHAT, CDR2 FNYEAQ (reference sequence). The CDR3 has 15 residues. CDR3 DNA: TGTGCTAGCAGCTTAACTTTGGCAGGCACAGATACGCAGTATTTT. Its protein is CASSLTLAGTDTQYF.

V usage is TRBV27 and J usage is TRBJ1-5, with D unclear. The CDR3 extends over 17 amino acids. Germline V gene data show CDR1 as MNHEY and CDR2 as SMNVEV (reference sequence). V dropped 6 bases and J dropped 7 bases, with 25 bases sitting between them. The CDR3 bases are TGTGCCAGCAGCCAAAACCGCATCTTGCGGGTAGACCAGCCCCAGCATTTT. Its translation: CASSQNRILRVDQPQHF.

This clonotype appeared a single time. J is TRBJ2-5 and V is TRBV27, with a weak D call TRBD2 (5 bases). Germline-derived CDR1 and CDR2 are MNHEY and SMNVEV (reference sequence). The CDR3 has 14 amino acids. V was pared by 3 bases and J by 5 bases, with 13 bases between. Written as DNA, the CDR3 is TGTGCCAGCAGTTTGCAGGCTAGAGGGGAGACCCAGTACTTC. Protein: CASSLQARGETQYF.

This chain links TRBV20-1 with TRBJ2-2, with a weak D call TRBD2 (6 bases). Trimming stripped 0 bases from V and 4 bases from J, with 9 bases between. The CDR3 sequence is 14 residues long. CDR1 and CDR2 from the germline V gene are DFQATT and SNEGSKA (reference sequence). The CDR3, as DNA: TGCAGTGCTAGAGATTTCGGGGGCACCGGGGAGCTGTTTTTT. Translation: CSARDFGGTGELFF.

V and J are TRBV4-1 and TRBJ2-5; 8 bases are a match to TRBD2. Germline values: CDR1 MGHRA, CDR2 YSYEKL. Unmatched junction bases numbered 11, after V lost 0 bases and J lost 5 bases. The CDR3 runs 17 residues. Here the CDR3 reads CASSQDNGGGFVETQYF. CDR3 DNA sequence: TGCGCCAGCAGCCAAGATAATGGCGGGGGGTTCGTGGAGACCCAGTACTTC.

The rearrangement links TRBV7-8 to TRBJ1-1; D is unresolved. Trimming shortened V by 4 bases and J by 7 bases, and 10 bases separated the two germline ends. The CDR3 contains 12 residues. Germline CDR1 and CDR2: SGHVS and FQNEAQ. The CDR3 DNA reads as TGTGCCAGCAGCTCCTCCGAAATTGAAGCTTTCTTT. It encodes CASSSSEIEAFF.

The J gene is TRBJ2-3, the V gene TRBV5-1, with D uncertain. CDR1 and CDR2 (germline): SGHRS, YFSETQ. The CDR3 consists of 14 residues. Trimming shortened V by 7 bases and J by 4 bases, and 16 bases separated the two germline ends. The CDR3 sequence is CASLAASHPDTQYF. CDR3 DNA: TGCGCCAGCCTCGCGGCTAGTCATCCAGATACGCAGTATTTT.

CDR3 sequence: CASSLGAEQFF. The CDR3 region has the DNA TGTGCCAGCAGTTTAGGCGCCGAGCAGTTCTTC. This chain uses TRBV12-3 or TRBV12-4 with TRBJ2-1; D gene ambiguous. Trimming took 1 base from V and 10 from J, leaving 5 bases between them. This CDR3 region has 11 residues.